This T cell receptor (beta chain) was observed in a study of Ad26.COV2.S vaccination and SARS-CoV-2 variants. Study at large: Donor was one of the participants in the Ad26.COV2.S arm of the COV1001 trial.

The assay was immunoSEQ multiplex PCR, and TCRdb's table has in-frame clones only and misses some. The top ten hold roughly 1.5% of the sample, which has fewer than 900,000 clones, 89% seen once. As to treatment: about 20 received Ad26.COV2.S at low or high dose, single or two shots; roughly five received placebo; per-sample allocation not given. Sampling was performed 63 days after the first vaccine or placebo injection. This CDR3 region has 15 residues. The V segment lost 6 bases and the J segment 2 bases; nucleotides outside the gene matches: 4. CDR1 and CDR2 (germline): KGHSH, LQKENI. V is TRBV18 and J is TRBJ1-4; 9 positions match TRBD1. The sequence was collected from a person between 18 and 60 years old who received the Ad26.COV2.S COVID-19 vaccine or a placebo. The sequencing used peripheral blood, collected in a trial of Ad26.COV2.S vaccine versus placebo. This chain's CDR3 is CASSRGQGTNEKLFF. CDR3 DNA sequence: TGTGCCAGCTCCCGCGGACAGGGGACTAATGAAAAACTGTTTTTT. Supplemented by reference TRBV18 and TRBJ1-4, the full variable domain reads NAGVMQNPRHLVRRRGQEARLRCSPMKGHSHVYWYRQLPEEGLKFMVYLQKENIIDESGMPKERFSAEFPKEGPSILRIQQVVRGDSAAYFCASSRGQGTNEKLFFGSGTQLSVL.